The clone carrying this T cell receptor beta chain was counted at least ten times. Its antigen remains unknown. The CDR3 spans 16 residues. CDR1 is LGHDT, CDR2 YNNKEL, per germline (reference sequence). V was pared by 4 bases and J by 5 bases, with 18 bases between. The data were obtained in a study of human T cells and chemical hapten exposure. For the study at large: During the roughly 25-week study period, patients had diphenylcyclopropenone applied to the scalp every week. Alopecia areata, totalis or universalis affected patients, mainly female. Study results and caveats: Controls had significantly fewer large CDR3 similarity clusters than were formed by expanded TCRs. Donors' alopecia may make their immune response differ from healthy people's.

Time point here: pre-sensitization, week 0. Treatment noted: therapeutic diphenylcyclopropenone sensitization with weekly scalp DPC. In TCRdb, the RACE reads were re-called with MiXCR into one record per CDR3 protein. Here the sample spans 300,000 to 450,000 distinct CDR3 sequences, roughly 5% being singletons. The chain is built from TRBV3-1 and TRBJ2-1; possibly TRBD2 for D (6 bases). The receptor's source is a woman in her forties or fifties with alopecia areata. Some clones in this sample may be carry-over from other donors' samples. The starting material was whole blood, obtained in connection with sensitization to the hapten diphenylcyclopropenone (DPC). The CDR3 here is CASSPSGGYGHNEQFF. The CDR3 DNA is TGTGCCAGCAGCCCCTCCGGGGGTTATGGGCACAATGAGCAGTTCTTC.